These 25 T cell receptor beta chains originate from one sample sequenced in a study of blood T cell repertoires in COVID-19. Generated by immunoSEQ multiplex PCR, the TCRdb table keeps only in-frame clones and is missing some. The sample consists of 200,000 to 250,000 clones, about 84% of them appearing once. The sample comprised PBMCs or T cells enriched from blood (not recorded which). The receptors were gathered from a man aged 60 to 75 who had recovered from COVID-19.

J is TRBJ1-3 and V is TRBV5-1; the D gene is possibly TRBD1 (5 bases). Germline V gene sequence: CDR1 SGHRS, CDR2 YFSETQ. V lost 7 bases and J lost 0, with 11 bases in between. The CDR3 loop spans 14 amino acids. The CDR3 bases are TGCGCCAGCTCCCCGGACAACTCTGGAAACACCATATATTTT. This gives the protein CASSPDNSGNTIYF.

This clone appeared a single time. The rearrangement joins TRBV14 to TRBJ2-2; D remains unclear. Trimming took off 5 bases at V and 2 bases at J, with 15 bases between the two ends. This CDR3 has 16 amino acids. Germline loops: CDR1 SGHDN, CDR2 FVKESK. CDR3 DNA sequence: TGTGCCAGCAGCTTAGATCAGGTTTTCAACACCGGGGAGCTGTTTTTT. Translated, it gives CASSLDQVFNTGELFF.

V is TRBV4-3 and J is TRBJ1-5, with D possibly matching TRBD1 (6 bases). Germline CDR1 LGHNA, CDR2 YSLEER. CDR3 length: 15 amino acids. V was shortened by 1 base and J by 5 bases, with 12 bases between the two germline ends. CDR3 DNA: TGCGCCAGCAGCCAAGGAGTCAGGGGTGATCAGCCCCAGCATTTT. Residues: CASSQGVRGDQPQHF.

The rearrangement uses TRBV18 and TRBJ1-4; tentatively, D is TRBD1 (5 bases). The CDR3 runs 15 residues. V lost 0 bases to trimming and J lost 8 bases, with 13 bases between them. Germline assignment: CDR1 KGHSH and CDR2 LQKENI. The CDR3 loop reads CASSPPRGGEEKLFF. The DNA of the CDR3 is TGTGCCAGCTCACCACCTCGGGGAGGGGAAGAAAAACTGTTTTTT.

The CDR3 spells CASSQGRAQPQHF. The DNA of the CDR3 is TGTGCCAGCAGCCAAGGCAGGGCTCAGCCCCAGCATTTT. The genes are TRBV4-2 and TRBJ1-5, with a weak D call TRBD1 (5 bases). The CDR3 runs to 13 residues. V was clipped by 1 base and J by 6 bases, with 7 bases between them. From germline, CDR1 is LGHNA and CDR2 YNFKEQ.

V is TRBV2 and J is TRBJ2-5; 8 bases match TRBD1. The CDR3 length is 13 residues. The germline V gene encodes CDR1 SNHLY and CDR2 FYNNEI. The V segment lost 7 bases and the J segment 5 bases; nucleotides outside the gene matches: 6. Here the CDR3 reads CASTDRGQETQYF. CDR3 DNA: TGTGCCAGCACCGACAGGGGACAGGAGACCCAGTACTTC.

The gene calls are TRBV27 and TRBJ2-5, with TRBD2 identical over 8 bases. Trimming cost V 7 bases and J 4 bases; bases outside gene matches: 11. Germline V lookup: CDR1 MNHEY, CDR2 SMNVEV (reference sequence). CDR3 length equals 15 residues. The CDR3 region has the DNA TGTGCCAGCACACGGGGGGGGGCCGGTTTAGAGACCCAGTACTTC. Translating it yields CASTRGGAGLETQYF.

The chain combines TRBV7-2 with TRBJ2-1, with 7 nucleotides matching TRBD2. This CDR3 is 13 amino acids long. Germline V gene sequence: CDR1 SGHTA, CDR2 FQGNSA. V lost 1 base to trimming and J lost 6 bases; unmatched junction nucleotides: 0. The CDR3 sequence: CASSLGTSNEQFF. The CDR3 region has the DNA TGTGCCAGCAGCTTAGGGACTAGCAATGAGCAGTTCTTC.

This clone has just one count. The chain employs TRBV4-1 and TRBJ2-7; D is perhaps TRBD2 (6 bases). The CDR3 totals 16 residues. Germline V lookup: CDR1 MGHRA, CDR2 YSYEKL. V was trimmed by 0 bases and J by 0 bases, leaving 12 bases between them. CDR3: CASSQDSGGYSYEQYF. CDR3 DNA sequence: TGCGCCAGCAGCCAAGATTCCGGGGGATACTCCTACGAGCAGTACTTC.

J is TRBJ2-6 and V is TRBV4-3; D is uncertain. The length of the CDR3 is 16 residues. The V gene's germline CDR1 is LGHNA and CDR2 YSLEER. Trimming shortened V by 0 bases and J by 0 bases, and 6 bases separated the two germline ends. The CDR3 nucleotides are TGCGCCAGCAGCCAAGATTTTAGCTCTGGGGCCAACGTCCTGACTTTC. This codes for CASSQDFSSGANVLTF.

V and J are TRBV5-1 and TRBJ2-2, with TRBD2 identical over 9 bases. With V trimmed by 1 base and J by 0 bases, 7 bases remained unmatched. The CDR3 is 18 residues long. The germline V gene has CDR1 SGHRS and CDR2 YFSETQ. The CDR3 sequence: CASSLSLAGTSNTGELFF. The CDR3 region has the DNA TGCGCCAGCAGCTTGTCCCTAGCGGGGACATCGAACACCGGGGAGCTGTTTTTT.

CDR3 nucleotide sequence: TGCGCCAGCAGCCAAGATCACGGACAGTTCTCCTACGAGCAGTACTTC. Translated: CASSQDHGQFSYEQYF. The genes are TRBV4-3 and TRBJ2-7; maybe TRBD1 (6 bases). Germline CDR1 LGHNA, CDR2 YSLEER. V was cut by 0 bases and J by 0 bases, with 12 bases left in between. CDR3 length: 16 residues.

This sequence joins TRBV5-4 and TRBJ1-6; tentative D call: TRBD1 (6 bases). The CDR3 has 14 amino acids. Germline V lookup: CDR1 SGHNT, CDR2 YYREEE (reference sequence). V was trimmed by 2 bases and J by 9 bases, leaving 12 bases between them. CDR3 bases: TGTGCCAGCAGCTTAGGGGGGGCTGGTTCACCCCTCCACTTT. Residues: CASSLGGAGSPLHF.

The chain carries TRBV6-6 and TRBJ2-3; 7 nucleotides align to TRBD1. J was trimmed by 0 bases and V by 10 bases; bases with no gene match: 4. The germline V gene has CDR1 MNHNY and CDR2 SVGAGI (reference sequence). This CDR3 contains 13 residues. The CDR3 coding sequence is TGTGCCACCAGGACAGGCAGCACAGATACGCAGTATTTT. It is translated as CATRTGSTDTQYF.

This chain connects TRBV10-3 to TRBJ1-2; 8 bases line up with TRBD1. Looked up from germline, CDR1 is ENHRY and CDR2 is SYGVKD. The CDR3 loop spans 14 amino acids. Trimming removed 0 bases from V and 11 bases from J; junction bases left unmatched: 8. DNA of the CDR3: TGTGCCATCAGTGAGTCCTCAGGGGGCTTCCAGTACACCTTC. Amino acids: CAISESSGGFQYTF.

The rearrangement joins TRBV6-6 to TRBJ2-1; 7 bases match TRBD2. The CDR3 extends over 16 amino acids. Germline trimming cut 2 bases from V and 2 bases from J; bases unmatched to any gene: 6. The germline V gene has CDR1 MNHNY and CDR2 SVGAGI (reference sequence). In nucleotides, the CDR3 is TGTGCCAGCAGTTACCCCTCAGCGGGGACCTACAATGAGCAGTTCTTC. It specifies CASSYPSAGTYNEQFF.

The rearrangement uses TRBV12-3 or TRBV12-4 and TRBJ1-1, with D perhaps matching TRBD1 (6 bases). This CDR3 contains 13 residues. Trimming shortened V by 5 bases and J by 6 bases, and 13 bases separated the two germline ends. This CDR3 reads CASSRQGKSEAFF. The CDR3 DNA follows: TGTGCCAGCAGTCGGCAGGGGAAGTCTGAAGCTTTCTTT.

The V and J genes are TRBV18 and TRBJ2-7, with D possibly being TRBD2 (7 bases). This CDR3 is built from 14 residues. Trimming removed 8 bases at V and 2 bases at J, with 16 bases between. Germline CDR1 and CDR2: KGHSH and LQKENI. CDR3 amino acids: CASRGGGKAYEQYF. As DNA, the CDR3 is TGTGCCAGCCGGGGAGGGGGAAAGGCCTACGAGCAGTACTTC.

J is TRBJ2-7 and V is TRBV18, with a possible D match to TRBD1 (6 bases). The CDR3 runs 13 residues. Germline V gene lookup returns CDR1 KGHSH and CDR2 LQKENI. V lost 2 bases and J lost 6, with 11 bases in between. As DNA, the CDR3 is TGTGCCAGCTCACCAGGGGGCGCGTCCGAGCAGTACTTC. It is translated as CASSPGGASEQYF.

V is TRBV13 and J is TRBJ2-3; D is perhaps TRBD2 (6 bases). This CDR3 is built from 16 residues. V shed 1 base and J shed 3 bases, with 14 bases lying between them. In germline, CDR1 is PRHDT, CDR2 FYEKMQ (reference sequence). DNA for the CDR3: TGTGCCAGCAGCTTAGCCCCGGGAGTGTGGACAGATACGCAGTATTTT. Translating gives CASSLAPGVWTDTQYF.

The chain joins TRBV3-1 (or the pseudogene TRBV3-2) to TRBJ2-1; 8 bases map to TRBD2. The germline V gene has CDR1 LGHDT and CDR2 YNNKEL (reference sequence). This CDR3 comprises 15 residues. Losses at the gene ends were 6 bases for V and 8 bases for J; bases not matched to a gene: 12. The CDR3 nucleotides read TGTGCCAGCAGACTATTCGCGGGGGGATCCCATGAGCAGTTCTTC. This sequence encodes CASRLFAGGSHEQFF.

This clone turned up a few times. The chain links TRBV18 to TRBJ2-7, with TRBD1 identical over 7 bases. CDR1 KGHSH and CDR2 LQKENI come from the germline V gene. This CDR3 region has 14 residues. Trimming removed 3 bases from V and 2 bases from J; junction bases left unmatched: 4. DNA for the CDR3: TGTGCCAGCTCACCCCAGGGGGACACCTACGAGCAGTACTTC. Translating gives CASSPQGDTYEQYF.

The CDR3 DNA reads TGTGCCAGCAGCTTAAACAGACAAGAGACCCAGTACTTC. Amino acid sequence: CASSLNRQETQYF. This rearrangement joins TRBV7-2 to TRBJ2-5; D uncertain. The CDR3 runs 13 residues. V was cut by 2 bases and J by 2 bases, with 6 bases left in between. Germline lookup yields CDR1 SGHTA and CDR2 FQGNSA.

The J gene is TRBJ1-2, the V gene TRBV12-3 or TRBV12-4, with TRBD1 identical over 8 bases. With V trimmed by 6 bases and J by 6 bases, 6 bases remained unmatched. The CDR3 runs 13 residues. The CDR3 DNA reads as TGTGCCAGCAGGGGGCCAGGGGGCCATGGCTACACCTTC. It translates to CASRGPGGHGYTF.

The V call is TRBV5-5, the J call TRBJ1-1, with D possibly being TRBD1 (6 bases). The CDR3 covers 15 residues. Germline loops: CDR1 SGHKS, CDR2 YYEKEE (reference sequence). V was cut by 4 bases and J by 1 base, with 14 bases left in between. Written as DNA, the CDR3 is TGTGCCAGCAGCCCGTCTGGGACACGGAACACTGAAGCTTTCTTT. It is translated as CASSPSGTRNTEAFF.